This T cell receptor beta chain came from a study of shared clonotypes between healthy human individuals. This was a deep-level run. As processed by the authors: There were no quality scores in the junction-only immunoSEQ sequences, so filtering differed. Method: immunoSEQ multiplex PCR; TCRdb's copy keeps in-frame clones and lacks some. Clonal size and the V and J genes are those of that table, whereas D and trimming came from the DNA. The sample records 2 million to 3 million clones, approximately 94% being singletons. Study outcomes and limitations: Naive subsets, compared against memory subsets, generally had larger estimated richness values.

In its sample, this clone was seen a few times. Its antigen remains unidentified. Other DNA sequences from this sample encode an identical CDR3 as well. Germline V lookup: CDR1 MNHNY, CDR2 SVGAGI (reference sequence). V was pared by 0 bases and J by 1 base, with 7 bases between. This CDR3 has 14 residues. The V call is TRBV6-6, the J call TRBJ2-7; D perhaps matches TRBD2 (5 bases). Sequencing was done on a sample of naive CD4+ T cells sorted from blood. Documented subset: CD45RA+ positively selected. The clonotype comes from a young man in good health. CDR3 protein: CASSYSEGSYEQYF. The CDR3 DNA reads TGTGCCAGCAGTTACTCAGAGGGATCCTACGAGCAGTACTTC.